This T cell receptor (beta chain) derives from a study of T-cell memory formation after mild COVID-19. Study summary: Largely, the TCR clusters proved donor specific.

CDR1 and CDR2 (germline): SGHVS, FQNEAQ. The CDR3 spans 16 residues. Trimming shortened V by 4 bases and J by 5 bases, and 18 bases separated the two germline ends. Whole-study results and caveats: Confirmation of SARS-CoV-2 specificity was lacking for second-wave clones peaking day 37. Chiefly within CM and EM were the contracting CD4+ clones; CD8+ ones were within EMRA.

cDNA libraries for TCR alpha and TCR beta, carrying sample barcodes and UMIs, came from 5'RACE with constant-segment primers. In TCRdb, the 5' RACE reads were re-called with MiXCR into one record per CDR3 protein. The table has 550,000 to 700,000 distinct CDR3 sequences, approximately 15% seen once; the top ten hold roughly 8.2%. In regard to this clonotype: The antigen remains undetermined.

The chain is built from TRBV7-8 and TRBJ2-1; TRBD2 is a possible D gene (6 bases). The clonotype was recovered from an adult woman who had mild COVID-19 (a few samples of this study predate the infection). Cell type and time point are not known. Sequencing was done on a sample of PBMCs or a T cell subset sorted from them (not recorded which). CDR3 sequence: CASSSWTLLANNEQFF. The CDR3 DNA reads TGTGCCAGCAGCTCATGGACGCTGCTAGCGAACAATGAGCAGTTCTTC.